These 28 T cell receptor beta chains share one sample of origin, sequenced in a study of breast tumors, draining lymph nodes, adjacent tissues (dated by TCRdb to about 2016). Libraries were made using multiplex PCR. Sequencing used an Illumina HiSeq 2000. The public reads were reprocessed in TCRdb via fastp at Q25 and MiXCR, keeping in-frame beta chains. Rows with one shared CDR3 protein collapse into an entry with the most common genes and DNA. For this sample the table gives approximately 300,000 distinct CDR3 sequences, of which roughly 30% were detected only once. The ten biggest clones cover 0.85% to 1.3% of the sample. The lymph node samples were taken from the axillary draining lymph nodes of breast cancer patients. The sequenced sample was axillary lymph node tissue. These receptors all stem from a female donor with breast cancer. Some clones in this sample may be carry-over from other donors' samples.

This clonotype was seen repeatedly, ten times or more. This rearrangement joins TRBV15 to TRBJ1-5; 9 nucleotides align to TRBD1. The CDR3 loop spans 16 amino acids. Germline V lookup: CDR1 LNHNV, CDR2 YYDKDF (reference sequence). With V trimmed by 9 bases and J by 0 bases, 9 bases remained unmatched. The DNA for the CDR3 is TGTGCCACACTACAGGGGGCGGGAAATAGCAATCAGCCCCAGCATTTT. Protein sequence: CATLQGAGNSNQPQHF.

The genes are TRBV7-2 and TRBJ1-1; 7 nucleotides align to TRBD1. The CDR3 consists of 14 residues. The V segment lost 5 bases and the J segment 4 bases; nucleotides outside the gene matches: 7. From germline, CDR1 is SGHTA and CDR2 FQGNSA. In DNA, the CDR3 is TGTGCCAGCAGCCGGGACAGTATCGGCACTGAAGCTTTCTTT. Protein product: CASSRDSIGTEAFF.

In this sample, this clonotype turned up many times. The rearrangement uses TRBV20-1 and TRBJ2-7; TRBD2 is a possible D gene (6 bases). Trimming took off 1 base at V and 6 bases at J, with 16 bases between the two ends. CDR3 length: 14 amino acids. The germline gives CDR1 DFQATT, CDR2 SNEGSKA (reference sequence). The DNA for the CDR3 is TGCAGTGCTAGAGTGACTCGAGGGACTGGCGAGCAGTACTTC. Translated, it gives CSARVTRGTGEQYF.

This clonotype was counted at least ten times. This chain connects TRBV9 to TRBJ1-2, with TRBD1 identical over 8 bases. With 0 bases clipped from V and 4 bases from J, the junction kept 2 bases outside the gene matches. Germline CDR1 and CDR2: SGDLS and YYNGEE. The CDR3 is 14 residues long. CDR3 nucleotide sequence: TGTGCCAGCAGCGTAGGACAGGGGATCTATGGCTACACCTTC. Its protein is CASSVGQGIYGYTF.

J is TRBJ1-2 and V is TRBV9, with D perhaps TRBD1 (5 bases). This CDR3 has 16 amino acids. From germline, CDR1 is SGDLS and CDR2 YYNGEE. The V end lost 4 bases, the J end lost 2 bases, and 18 bases lay between the germline ends. This CDR3 is CASSSLDGTSNYGYTF. Written as DNA, the CDR3 is TGTGCCAGCAGCTCCCTCGACGGGACTTCGAACTATGGCTACACCTTC.

In its sample, this clonotype was seen many times. J is TRBJ1-5 and V is TRBV7-2, with D possibly being TRBD1 (5 bases). Trimming took 2 bases from V and 3 from J, leaving 11 bases between them. From germline, CDR1 is SGHTA and CDR2 FQGNSA. This CDR3 spans 15 amino acids. CDR3 amino acids: CASSLWDGNNQPQHF. In DNA form, the CDR3 reads TGTGCCAGCAGCTTATGGGACGGTAACAATCAGCCCCAGCATTTT.

In regard to this clonotype: A much larger clone lies one base from this, so it may be a read error. This chain joins TRBV10-2 and TRBJ2-7, with 10 bases identical to TRBD1. CDR1 is WSHSY and CDR2 is SAAADI in the germline V gene. The CDR3 spans 15 residues. Trimming cost V 2 bases and J 5 bases; bases outside gene matches: 6. The CDR3 region is CASSEPGTGAHEQYF. CDR3 in DNA: TGCGCCAGCAGTGAGCCGGGGACAGGGGCCCACGAGCAGTACTTC.

Ten or more counts support this clonotype. The rearrangement joins TRBV20-1 to TRBJ2-2; D might be TRBD1 or TRBD2, each matching 5 bases. CDR1 is DFQATT and CDR2 is SNEGSKA in the germline V gene (reference sequence). This CDR3 has 16 residues. V lost 2 bases to trimming and J lost 6 bases, with 19 bases between them. CDR3 in amino acids: CSARTIGAWDAGELFF. In DNA form, the CDR3 reads TGCAGTGCTAGAACCATAGGGGCCTGGGACGCCGGGGAGCTGTTTTTT.

The rearrangement links TRBV7-9 to TRBJ2-5; D remains ambiguous. In germline, CDR1 is SEHNR, CDR2 FQNEAQ (reference sequence). V was shortened by 0 bases and J by 1 base, with 12 bases between the two germline ends. This CDR3 contains 16 residues. The CDR3 loop is CASSLAVGSSQETQYF. The CDR3 coding sequence is TGTGCCAGCAGCTTAGCTGTCGGGTCTAGCCAAGAGACCCAGTACTTC.

J is TRBJ2-3 and V is TRBV15; D uncertain. Germline V gene lookup returns CDR1 LNHNV and CDR2 YYDKDF (reference sequence). V lost 1 base to trimming and J lost 8 bases, with 10 bases between them. This CDR3 is 13 amino acids long. CDR3 in amino acids: CATSRGVDSTQYF. The CDR3, as DNA: TGTGCCACCAGCAGAGGGGTAGATAGTACGCAGTATTTT.

This clonotype was seen a handful of times. The chain is built from TRBV27 and TRBJ1-2; D is uncertain. V was trimmed by 5 bases and J by 0 bases, leaving 16 bases between them. The CDR3 extends over 16 amino acids. The germline V gene encodes CDR1 MNHEY and CDR2 SMNVEV (reference sequence). The CDR3, as DNA: TGTGCCAGCAGTCCACGTCGGACCGAAGCTAACTATGGCTACACCTTC. Its translation is CASSPRRTEANYGYTF.

V and J are TRBV9 and TRBJ1-1; D is undetermined. The germline CDR1 and CDR2 sequences are SGDLS and YYNGEE. V dropped 0 bases and J dropped 4 bases, with 10 bases sitting between them. CDR3 length: 14 residues. Written as DNA, the CDR3 is TGTGCCAGCAGCGTAGCTTGGGGAGGCACTGAAGCTTTCTTT. Amino acid sequence: CASSVAWGGTEAFF.

V gene TRBV7-6 combines with J gene TRBJ2-3; 13 bases match TRBD2. Germline loops: CDR1 SGHVS, CDR2 FNYEAQ. With V trimmed by 5 bases and J by 9 bases, 14 bases remained unmatched. The CDR3 sequence is 17 residues long. The CDR3 here is CASSAGTSGIGTNTQYF. The CDR3, as DNA: TGTGCCAGCAGCGCCGGGACTAGCGGGATCGGCACAAACACGCAGTATTTT.

This chain links TRBV6-2 or TRBV6-3 with TRBJ2-3; D call uncertain. Germline CDR1 MNHEY, CDR2 SVGEGT. CDR3 length: 12 amino acids. The V end lost 1 base, the J end lost 4 bases, and 3 bases lay between the germline ends. The CDR3 DNA reads TGTGCCAGCAGTTACTTCCCAGATACGCAGTATTTT. This sequence encodes CASSYFPDTQYF.

Note on this clonotype: Since a much larger clone is just one base distant, this may be a read error. This chain uses TRBV7-6 with TRBJ1-6, with D possibly matching TRBD1 (6 bases). CDR1 is SGHVS and CDR2 is FNYEAQ in the germline V gene. There are 15 residues in the CDR3. CDR3 nucleotide sequence: TGTGCCAGCGGCTTAGGCCCAGGGGATAATTCACCCCTCCACTTT. This sequence encodes CASGLGPGDNSPLHF.

This clonotype was recorded at least ten times. This chain links TRBV6-1 with TRBJ2-1; tentative D call: TRBD1 (5 bases). The V and J ends lost 4 bases and 12 bases respectively, with 7 bases between them. The CDR3 extends over 10 amino acids. The germline V gene has CDR1 MNHNS and CDR2 SASEGT. The chain's CDR3 is CASSAQGQFF. Written as DNA, the CDR3 is TGTGCCAGCAGTGCGCAGGGGCAGTTCTTC.

A note on this clonotype: A much larger clone differs by one base, so this may be a read error. The J gene is TRBJ1-2, the V gene TRBV4-2; 8 nucleotides align to TRBD1. The CDR3 loop spans 15 amino acids. V shed 8 bases and J 5 bases; nucleotides not matched to a gene: 13. The V gene's germline CDR1 is LGHNA and CDR2 YNFKEQ. This CDR3 reads CASGPNRGSTYGYTF. The CDR3 DNA follows: TGTGCCAGCGGCCCGAACAGGGGGAGCACGTATGGCTACACCTTC.

This clonotype was counted between two and nine times. A much larger clone lies one base from this, so it may be a read error. The chain joins TRBV11-3 to TRBJ1-2, with 9 bases identical to TRBD1. The CDR3 covers 15 residues. Trimming removed 5 bases from V and 3 bases from J; junction bases left unmatched: 7. The germline CDR1 and CDR2 sequences are SGHNT and YENEEA. The CDR3 is CASSPRDRADYGYTF. The CDR3 bases are TGTGCCAGCAGCCCTCGGGACAGGGCGGACTATGGCTACACCTTC.

This clonotype came up many times. The CDR3 DNA reads TGTGCCAGCAGCTTAGAACCAGGCCAAGAGACCCAGTACTTC. Translating it yields CASSLEPGQETQYF. The chain combines TRBV7-2 with TRBJ2-5, with D unclear. V lost 1 base and J 1 base, leaving 7 bases between the germline ends. This CDR3 has 14 residues. The germline gives CDR1 SGHTA, CDR2 FQGNSA.

J is TRBJ2-6 and V is TRBV10-1; D unresolved. This CDR3 contains 18 residues. Per the germline V gene, CDR1 is WNHNN and CDR2 is SYGVQD (reference sequence). Between the trimmed V and J ends, which lost 7 bases and 1 base, there was a span of 20 bases. CDR3 nucleotide sequence: TGCGCCAGCAAGGAAAGGGCAGAGCAAACTTCTGGGGCCAACGTCCTGACTTTC. Encoded protein: CASKERAEQTSGANVLTF.

The table lists this clonotype with many counts. This chain uses TRBV20-1 with TRBJ2-5, with 8 bases lining up with TRBD2. The CDR3 runs 13 residues. From germline, CDR1 is DFQATT and CDR2 SNEGSKA (reference sequence). J gave up 2 bases and V 6 bases, and 5 bases lay outside the gene matches. CDR3 nucleotides: TGCAGTGCGAGCGGGAGAGGTCAAGAGACCCAGTACTTC. Protein product: CSASGRGQETQYF.

In regard to this clonotype: The conserved closing phenylalanine or tryptophan is absent in this CDR3, likely reflecting a read error. The rearrangement uses TRBV12-3 or TRBV12-4 and TRBJ2-5; the D call may be TRBD1 or TRBD2 (7 bases each). This CDR3 comprises 13 residues. The V end lost 11 bases, the J end lost 5 bases, and 18 bases lay between the germline ends. The CDR3 spells CASRAGGGETQYL. CDR3 coding DNA: TGTGCCTCTAGGGCAGGGGGAGGGGAGACCCAGTACCTC.

The rearrangement uses TRBV7-8 and TRBJ1-5, with 8 bases matching TRBD1. Germline-derived CDR1 and CDR2 are SGHVS and FQNEAQ. The J segment lost 7 bases and the V segment lost 1 base, leaving 3 bases of the junction unmatched. This CDR3 contains 14 residues. The CDR3 coding sequence is TGTGCCAGCAGCTTAGGCAGGGGGCGACAGCCCCAGCATTTT. The encoded protein is CASSLGRGRQPQHF. Full variable domain (missing parts from reference TRBV7-8 and TRBJ1-5): GAGVSQSPRYKVAKRGQDVALRCDPISGHVSLFWYQQALGQGPEFLTYFQNEAQLDKSGLPSDRFFAERPEGSVSTLKIQRTQQEDSAVYLCASSLGRGRQPQHFGDGTRLSIL.

On this clonotype itself: This may be a read error: a much more frequent sequence differs by one nucleotide. The rearrangement uses TRBV6-6 and TRBJ2-5; possible D gene TRBD1, 6 bases. Germline CDR1 and CDR2: MNHNY and SVGAGI (reference sequence). CDR3 length: 14 amino acids. This CDR3 is CASSYGQTQEAQYF. The CDR3 coding sequence is TGTGCCAGCAGTTACGGACAGACCCAAGAGGCCCAGTACTTC.

This clonotype was seen at least ten times. V usage is TRBV5-5 and J usage is TRBJ1-5; D is unclear. Per the germline V gene, CDR1 is SGHKS and CDR2 is YYEKEE (reference sequence). This CDR3 spans 15 amino acids. Trimming cost V 0 bases and J 5 bases, with 12 bases left between them. CDR3 loop: CASSLVSGSDQPQHF. The CDR3 DNA is TGTGCCAGCAGCTTGGTTTCCGGGAGCGATCAGCCCCAGCATTTT.

A note on this clonotype: With a much larger clone just one base away, this may be a read error. The CDR3 ends on some other residue instead of the conserved phenylalanine or tryptophan, so this is likely a read error. The CDR3 bases are TGTGCCAGCAGCCCGACTAGCGGGAGTCTTGAGCAGTACTCC. Protein: CASSPTSGSLEQYS. The chain is built from TRBV4-2 and TRBJ2-7; 12 bases are a match to TRBD2. Germline V gene sequence: CDR1 LGHNA, CDR2 YNFKEQ. V shed 4 bases and J 7 bases; nucleotides not matched to a gene: 5. The CDR3 is made up of 14 amino acids.

The chain uses TRBV5-4 and TRBJ2-1; D may be TRBD1 (6 bases). V was trimmed by 4 bases and J by 0 bases, leaving 14 bases between them. CDR3 length: 16 residues. CDR1 is SGHNT, CDR2 YYREEE, per germline (reference sequence). The CDR3 region has the DNA TGTGCCAGCAGCCCGGACAGCCCGAGCTCCTACAATGAGCAGTTCTTC. Amino acid sequence: CASSPDSPSSYNEQFF.

This clonotype was counted many times. The V and J genes are TRBV2 and TRBJ2-3; 11 nucleotides line up with TRBD2. With V trimmed by 4 bases and J by 3 bases, 6 bases remained unmatched. This CDR3 spans 16 amino acids. From germline, CDR1 is SNHLY and CDR2 FYNNEI. In DNA, the CDR3 is TGTGCCAGCAGTGGTACTAGCGGGAGAGGGACAGATACGCAGTATTTT. It codes for CASSGTSGRGTDTQYF.